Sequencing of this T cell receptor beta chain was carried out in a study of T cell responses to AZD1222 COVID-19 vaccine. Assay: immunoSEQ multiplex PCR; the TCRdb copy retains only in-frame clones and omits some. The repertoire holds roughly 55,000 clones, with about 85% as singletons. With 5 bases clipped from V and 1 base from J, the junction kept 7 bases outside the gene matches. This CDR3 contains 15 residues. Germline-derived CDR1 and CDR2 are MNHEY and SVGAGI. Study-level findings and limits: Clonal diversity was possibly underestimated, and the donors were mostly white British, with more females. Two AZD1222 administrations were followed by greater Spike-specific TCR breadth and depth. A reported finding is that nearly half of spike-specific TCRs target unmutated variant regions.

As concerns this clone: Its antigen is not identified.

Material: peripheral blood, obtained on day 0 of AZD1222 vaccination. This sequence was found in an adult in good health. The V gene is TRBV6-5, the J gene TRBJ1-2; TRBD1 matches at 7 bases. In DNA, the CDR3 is TGTGCCAGCAGTCCCGGGGACAGAATTAACTATGGCTACACCTTC. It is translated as CASSPGDRINYGYTF.